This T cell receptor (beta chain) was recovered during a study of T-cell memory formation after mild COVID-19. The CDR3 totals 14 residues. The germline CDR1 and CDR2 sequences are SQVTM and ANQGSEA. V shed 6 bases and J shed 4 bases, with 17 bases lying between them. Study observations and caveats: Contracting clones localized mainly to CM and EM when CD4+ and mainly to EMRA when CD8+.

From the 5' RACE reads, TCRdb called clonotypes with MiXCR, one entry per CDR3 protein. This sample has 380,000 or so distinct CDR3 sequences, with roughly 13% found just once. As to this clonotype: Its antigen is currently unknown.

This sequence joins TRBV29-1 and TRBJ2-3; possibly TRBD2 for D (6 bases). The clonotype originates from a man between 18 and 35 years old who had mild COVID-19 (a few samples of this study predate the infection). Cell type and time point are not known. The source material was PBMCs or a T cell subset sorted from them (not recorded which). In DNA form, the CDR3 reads TGCAGCGTCCGGACTACTACGACCGCAGATACGCAGTATTTT. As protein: CSVRTTTTADTQYF.